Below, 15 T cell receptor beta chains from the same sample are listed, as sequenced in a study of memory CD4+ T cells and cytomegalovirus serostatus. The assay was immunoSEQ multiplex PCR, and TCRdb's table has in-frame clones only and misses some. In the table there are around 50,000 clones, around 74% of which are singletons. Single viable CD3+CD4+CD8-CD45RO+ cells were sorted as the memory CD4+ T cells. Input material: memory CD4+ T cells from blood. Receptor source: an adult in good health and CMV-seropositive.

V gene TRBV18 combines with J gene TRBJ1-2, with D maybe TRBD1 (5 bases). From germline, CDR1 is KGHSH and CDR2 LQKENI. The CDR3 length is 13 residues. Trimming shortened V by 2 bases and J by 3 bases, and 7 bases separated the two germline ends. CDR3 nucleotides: TGTGCCAGCTCACCAGGGGCGGACTATGGCTACACCTTC. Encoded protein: CASSPGADYGYTF.

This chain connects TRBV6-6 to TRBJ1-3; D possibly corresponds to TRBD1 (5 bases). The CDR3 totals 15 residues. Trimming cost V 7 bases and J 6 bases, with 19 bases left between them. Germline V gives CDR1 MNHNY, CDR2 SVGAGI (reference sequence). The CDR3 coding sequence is TGTGCCAGCAAACCCGGTGGGGCGGAAGAAAACACCATATATTTT. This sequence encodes CASKPGGAEENTIYF.

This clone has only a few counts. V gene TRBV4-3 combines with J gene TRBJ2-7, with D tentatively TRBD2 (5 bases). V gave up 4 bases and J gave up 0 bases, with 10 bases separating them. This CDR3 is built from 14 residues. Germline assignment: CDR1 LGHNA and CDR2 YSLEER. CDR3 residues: CASSPDRGSYEQYF. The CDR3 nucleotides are TGCGCCAGCAGCCCGGACCGGGGCTCCTACGAGCAGTACTTC.

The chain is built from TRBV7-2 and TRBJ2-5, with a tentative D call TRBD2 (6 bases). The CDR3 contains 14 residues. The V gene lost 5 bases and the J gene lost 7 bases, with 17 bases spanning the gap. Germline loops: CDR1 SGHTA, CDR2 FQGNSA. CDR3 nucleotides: TGTGCCAGCAGCCCCTCTCCTAGCGTAGGGACCCAGTACTTC. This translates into CASSPSPSVGTQYF. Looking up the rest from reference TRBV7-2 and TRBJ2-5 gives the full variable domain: GAGVSQSPSNKVTEKGKDVELRCDPISGHTALYWYRQSLGQGLEFLIYFQGNSAPDKSGLPSDRFSAERTGGSVSTLTIQRTQQEDSAVYLCASSPSPSVGTQYFGPGTRLLVL.

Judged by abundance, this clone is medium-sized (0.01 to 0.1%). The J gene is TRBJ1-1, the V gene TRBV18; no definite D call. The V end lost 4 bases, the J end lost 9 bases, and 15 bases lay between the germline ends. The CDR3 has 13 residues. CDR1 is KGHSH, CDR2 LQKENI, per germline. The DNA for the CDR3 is TGTGCCAGCTCACAGGCCCGAGCAGGCCAAGCTTTCTTT. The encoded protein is CASSQARAGQAFF.

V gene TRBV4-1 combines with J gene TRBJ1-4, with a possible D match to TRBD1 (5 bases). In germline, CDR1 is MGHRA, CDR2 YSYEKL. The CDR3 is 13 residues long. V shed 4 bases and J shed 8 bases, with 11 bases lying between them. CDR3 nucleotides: TGCGCCAGCAGCCGCTGGGGCGGGGAAAAACTGTTTTTT. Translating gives CASSRWGGEKLFF.

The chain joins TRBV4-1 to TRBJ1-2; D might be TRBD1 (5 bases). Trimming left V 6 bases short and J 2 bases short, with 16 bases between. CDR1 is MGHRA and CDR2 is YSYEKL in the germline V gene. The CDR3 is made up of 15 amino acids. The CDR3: CASRPTRGANYGYTF. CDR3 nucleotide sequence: TGCGCCAGCAGACCTACGCGGGGCGCCAACTATGGCTACACCTTC.

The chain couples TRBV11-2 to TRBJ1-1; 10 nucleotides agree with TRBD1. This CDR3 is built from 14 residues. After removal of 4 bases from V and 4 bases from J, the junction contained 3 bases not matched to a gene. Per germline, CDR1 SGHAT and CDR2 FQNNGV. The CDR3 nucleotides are TGTGCCAGCAGCTGGACAGGGGGAGTCACTGAAGCTTTCTTT. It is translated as CASSWTGGVTEAFF.

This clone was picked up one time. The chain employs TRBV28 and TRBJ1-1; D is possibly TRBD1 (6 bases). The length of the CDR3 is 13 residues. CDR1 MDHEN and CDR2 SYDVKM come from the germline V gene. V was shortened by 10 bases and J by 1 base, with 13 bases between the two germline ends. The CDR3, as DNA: TGTGCCAACCCGGGGGCGGCGAACACTGAAGCTTTCTTT. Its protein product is CANPGAANTEAFF.

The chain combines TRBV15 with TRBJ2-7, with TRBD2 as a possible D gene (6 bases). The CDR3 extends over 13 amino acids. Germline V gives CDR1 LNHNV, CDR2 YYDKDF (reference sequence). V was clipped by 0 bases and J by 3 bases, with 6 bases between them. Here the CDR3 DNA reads TGTGCCACCAGCAGAGAGGGAGGCTACGAGCAGTACTTC. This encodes CATSREGGYEQYF.

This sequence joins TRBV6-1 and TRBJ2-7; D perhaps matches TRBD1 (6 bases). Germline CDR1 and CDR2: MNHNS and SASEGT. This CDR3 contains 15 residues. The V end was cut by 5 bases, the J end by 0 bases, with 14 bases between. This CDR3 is CASSPTGFDSYEQYF. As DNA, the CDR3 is TGTGCCAGCAGTCCCACAGGGTTCGACTCCTACGAGCAGTACTTC.

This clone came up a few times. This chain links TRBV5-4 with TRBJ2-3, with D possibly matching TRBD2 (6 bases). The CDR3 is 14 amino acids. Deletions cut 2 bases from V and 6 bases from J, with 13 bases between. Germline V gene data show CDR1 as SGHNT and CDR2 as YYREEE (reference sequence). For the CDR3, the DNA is TGTGCCAGCAGCTTTCGCGGGGCGGCGGATACGCAGTATTTT. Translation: CASSFRGAADTQYF.

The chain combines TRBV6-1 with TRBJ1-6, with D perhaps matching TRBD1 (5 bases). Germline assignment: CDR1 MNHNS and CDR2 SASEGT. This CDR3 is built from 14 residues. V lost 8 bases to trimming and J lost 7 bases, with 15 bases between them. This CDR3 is CASRGGGVNSPLHF. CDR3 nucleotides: TGTGCCAGCCGAGGCGGGGGAGTGAATTCACCCCTCCACTTT.

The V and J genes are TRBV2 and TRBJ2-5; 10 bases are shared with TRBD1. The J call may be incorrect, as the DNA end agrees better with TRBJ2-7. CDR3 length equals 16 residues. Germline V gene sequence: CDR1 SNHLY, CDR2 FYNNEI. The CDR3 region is CASSEPRGQGGYEQYF. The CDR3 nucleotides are TGTGCCAGCAGTGAGCCCCGCGGACAGGGGGGCTACGAGCAGTACTTC.

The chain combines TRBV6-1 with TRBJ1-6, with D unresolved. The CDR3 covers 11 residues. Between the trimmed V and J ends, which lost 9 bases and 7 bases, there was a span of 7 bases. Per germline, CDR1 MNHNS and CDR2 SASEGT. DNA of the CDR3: TGTGCCAGTGAGAAGAATTCACCCCTCCACTTT. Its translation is CASEKNSPLHF.